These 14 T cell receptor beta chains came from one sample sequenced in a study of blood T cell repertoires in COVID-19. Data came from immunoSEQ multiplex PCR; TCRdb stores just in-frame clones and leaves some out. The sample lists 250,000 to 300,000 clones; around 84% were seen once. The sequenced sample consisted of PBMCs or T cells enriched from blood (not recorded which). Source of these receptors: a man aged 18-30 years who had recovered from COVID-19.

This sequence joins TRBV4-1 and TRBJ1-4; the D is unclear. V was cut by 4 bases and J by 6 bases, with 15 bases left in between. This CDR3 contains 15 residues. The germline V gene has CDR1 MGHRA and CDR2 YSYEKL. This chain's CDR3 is CASSLGEETDEKLFF. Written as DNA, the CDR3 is TGCGCCAGCAGCCTCGGGGAGGAGACGGATGAAAAACTGTTTTTT.

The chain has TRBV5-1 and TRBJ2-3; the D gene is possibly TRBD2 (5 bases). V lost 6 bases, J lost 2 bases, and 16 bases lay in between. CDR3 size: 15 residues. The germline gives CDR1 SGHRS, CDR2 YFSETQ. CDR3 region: CASTLSRAPTDTQYF. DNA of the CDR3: TGCGCCAGCACCCTTTCGAGGGCCCCCACAGATACGCAGTATTTT.

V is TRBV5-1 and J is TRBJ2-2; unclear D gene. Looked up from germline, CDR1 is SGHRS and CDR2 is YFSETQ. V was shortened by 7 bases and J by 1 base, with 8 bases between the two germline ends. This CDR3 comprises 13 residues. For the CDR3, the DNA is TGCGCCAGCCAAACAGAGAACACCGGGGAGCTGTTTTTT. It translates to CASQTENTGELFF.

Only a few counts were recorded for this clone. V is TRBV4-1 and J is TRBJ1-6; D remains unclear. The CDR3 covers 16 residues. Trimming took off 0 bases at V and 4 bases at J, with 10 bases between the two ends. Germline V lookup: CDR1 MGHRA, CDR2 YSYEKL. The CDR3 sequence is CASSQDNSMYNSPLHF. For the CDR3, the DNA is TGCGCCAGCAGCCAAGATAACAGCATGTATAATTCACCCCTCCACTTT.

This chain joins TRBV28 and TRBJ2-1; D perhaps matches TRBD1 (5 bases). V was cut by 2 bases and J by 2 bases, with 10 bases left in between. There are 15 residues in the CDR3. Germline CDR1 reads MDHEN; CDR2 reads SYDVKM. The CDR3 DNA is TGTGCCAGCAGTTTAAACAGGTTGACCTACAATGAGCAGTTCTTC. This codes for CASSLNRLTYNEQFF.

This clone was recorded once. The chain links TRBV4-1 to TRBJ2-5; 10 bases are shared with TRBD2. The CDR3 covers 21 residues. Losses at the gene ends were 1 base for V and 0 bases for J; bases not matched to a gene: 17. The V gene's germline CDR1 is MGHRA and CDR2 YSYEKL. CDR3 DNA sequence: TGCGCCAGCAGCCAAGCCGTGGGCGGTAGCGGGAGGTTTGGGTACCAAGAGACCCAGTACTTC. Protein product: CASSQAVGGSGRFGYQETQYF.

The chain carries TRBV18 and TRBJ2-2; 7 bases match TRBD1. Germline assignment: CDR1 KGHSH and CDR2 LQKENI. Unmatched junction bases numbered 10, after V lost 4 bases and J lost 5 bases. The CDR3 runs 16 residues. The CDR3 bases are TGTGCCAGCTCACTTCGACAGGGCGAAAGGACCGGGGAGCTGTTTTTT. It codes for CASSLRQGERTGELFF.

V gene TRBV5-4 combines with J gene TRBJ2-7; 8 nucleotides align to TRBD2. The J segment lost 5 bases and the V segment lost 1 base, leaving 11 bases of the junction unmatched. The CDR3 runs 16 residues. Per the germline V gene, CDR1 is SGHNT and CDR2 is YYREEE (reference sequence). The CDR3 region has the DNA TGTGCCAGCAGCTTGAAGGTCCAAGCGGGAGTCCACGAGCAGTACTTC. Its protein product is CASSLKVQAGVHEQYF.

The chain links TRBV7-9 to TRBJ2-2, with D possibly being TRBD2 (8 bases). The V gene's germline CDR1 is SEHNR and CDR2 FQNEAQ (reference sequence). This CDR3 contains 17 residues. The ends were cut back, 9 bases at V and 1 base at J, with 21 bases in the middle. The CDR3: CARAQGGTSGNTGELFF. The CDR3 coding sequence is TGTGCCAGAGCTCAGGGGGGCACTAGCGGGAACACCGGGGAGCTGTTTTTT. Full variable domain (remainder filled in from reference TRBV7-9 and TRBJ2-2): DTGVSQNPRHKITKRGQNVTFRCDPISEHNRLYWYRQTLGQGPEFLTYFQNEAQLEKSRLLSDRFSAERPKGSFSTLEIQRTEQGDSAMYLCARAQGGTSGNTGELFFGEGSRLTVL.

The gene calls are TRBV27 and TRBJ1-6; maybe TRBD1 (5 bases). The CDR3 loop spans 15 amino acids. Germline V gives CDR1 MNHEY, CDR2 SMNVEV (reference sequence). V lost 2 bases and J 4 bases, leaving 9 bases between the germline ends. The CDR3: CASSLVGAYNSPLHF. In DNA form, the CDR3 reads TGTGCCAGCAGTTTAGTTGGGGCATATAATTCACCCCTCCACTTT.

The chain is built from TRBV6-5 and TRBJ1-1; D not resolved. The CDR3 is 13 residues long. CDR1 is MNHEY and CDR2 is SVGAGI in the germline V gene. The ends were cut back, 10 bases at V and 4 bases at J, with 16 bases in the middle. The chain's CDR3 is CATVSPGRTEAFF. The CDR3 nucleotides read TGTGCCACCGTGTCACCGGGTCGCACTGAAGCTTTCTTT.

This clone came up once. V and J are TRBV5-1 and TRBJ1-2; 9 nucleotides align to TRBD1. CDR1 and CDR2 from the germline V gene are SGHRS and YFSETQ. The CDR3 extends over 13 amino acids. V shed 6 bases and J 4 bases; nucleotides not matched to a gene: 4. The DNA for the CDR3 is TGCGCCAGCACGAGGACAGGGGTCTATGGCTACACCTTC. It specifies CASTRTGVYGYTF.

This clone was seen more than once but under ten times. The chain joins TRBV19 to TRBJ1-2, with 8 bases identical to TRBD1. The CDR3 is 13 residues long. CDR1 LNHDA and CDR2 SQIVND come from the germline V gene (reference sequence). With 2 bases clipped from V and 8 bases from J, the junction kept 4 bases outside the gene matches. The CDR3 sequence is CASSISGGAGYTF. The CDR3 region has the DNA TGTGCCAGTAGTATATCAGGGGGCGCGGGCTACACCTTC. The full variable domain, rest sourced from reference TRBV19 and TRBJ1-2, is DGGITQSPKYLFRKEGQNVTLSCEQNLNHDAMYWYRQDPGQGLRLIYYSQIVNDFQKGDIAEGYSVSREKKESFPLTVTSAQKNPTAFYLCASSISGGAGYTFGSGTRLTVV.

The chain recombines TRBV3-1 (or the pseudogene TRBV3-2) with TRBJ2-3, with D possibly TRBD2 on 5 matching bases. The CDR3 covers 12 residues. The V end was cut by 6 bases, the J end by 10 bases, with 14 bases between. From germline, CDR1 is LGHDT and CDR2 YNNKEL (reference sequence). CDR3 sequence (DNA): TGTGCCAGCAGTTACGGGGAAGGTGCGCAGTATTTT. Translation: CASSYGEGAQYF.